Listed here are 32 T cell receptor beta chains from one sample, sequenced in a study of identical twins. TCRdb processed the 5' RACE reads anew with MiXCR; each CDR3 protein has one entry. The profile shows more than 600,000 distinct CDR3 sequences, 15% to 20% of them singletons. These data were also filed under a second study, of T cells expressing NK-cell markers.

The sample was PBMCs. These receptors were collected from a woman aged 18-29 years in good health.

The rearrangement links TRBV7-9 to TRBJ2-1; D ambiguous. CDR1 SEHNR and CDR2 FQNEAQ come from the germline V gene (reference sequence). Trimming left V 7 bases short and J 9 bases short, with 16 bases between. This CDR3 spans 13 amino acids. The CDR3 is CASTITPASEQFF. Here the CDR3 DNA reads TGTGCCAGCACCATAACGCCTGCTAGTGAGCAGTTCTTC.

This clonotype came up a few times. The chain recombines TRBV6-5 with TRBJ2-2, with D perhaps TRBD1 (5 bases). Germline V gene lookup returns CDR1 MNHEY and CDR2 SVGAGI. The CDR3 extends over 14 amino acids. V lost 4 bases to trimming and J lost 8 bases, with 14 bases between them. CDR3 protein: CASSWAGPSGELFF. CDR3 DNA: TGTGCCAGCAGTTGGGCAGGGCCGTCAGGGGAGCTGTTTTTT.

This clonotype has more than one count but fewer than ten. The chain carries TRBV5-1 and TRBJ2-1, with 10 bases aligning to TRBD2. CDR1 and CDR2 (germline): SGHRS, YFSETQ. CDR3 length: 15 amino acids. J was trimmed by 6 bases and V by 1 base; bases with no gene match: 4. The CDR3 coding sequence is TGCGCCAGCAGCTTGCCCAGCGGGGGGGCCAATGAGCAGTTCTTC. Its protein product is CASSLPSGGANEQFF.

V and J are TRBV10-3 and TRBJ2-2, with 11 positions matching TRBD2. After removal of 8 bases from V and 4 bases from J, the junction contained 12 bases not matched to a gene. The CDR3 length is 17 residues. Looked up from germline, CDR1 is ENHRY and CDR2 is SYGVKD. CDR3 amino acids: CAIGNTSGGPGTGELFF. The CDR3 nucleotides are TGTGCCATCGGGAATACTAGCGGGGGACCTGGCACCGGGGAGCTGTTTTTT.

V gene TRBV7-9 combines with J gene TRBJ2-5; no clear D gene. Trimming cost V 3 bases and J 4 bases, with 9 bases left between them. CDR1 and CDR2 from the germline V gene are SEHNR and FQNEAQ (reference sequence). This CDR3 region has 13 residues. CDR3 residues: CASSFPQRETQYF. CDR3 DNA: TGTGCCAGCAGCTTCCCCCAACGAGAGACCCAGTACTTC.

This clonotype was seen repeatedly, ten times or more. The J gene is TRBJ2-3, the V gene TRBV12-5; 8 bases are a match to TRBD1. This CDR3 contains 15 residues. The germline gives CDR1 LGHNT, CDR2 FRNRAP. Losses at the gene ends were 4 bases for V and 1 base for J; bases not matched to a gene: 4. This chain's CDR3 is CASGSGQGGTDTQYF. DNA for the CDR3: TGTGCTAGTGGTTCAGGACAGGGAGGCACAGATACGCAGTATTTT. The variable domain in full, completed from reference TRBV12-5 and TRBJ2-3, reads DARVTQTPRHKVTEMGQEVTMRCQPILGHNTVFWYRQTMMQGLELLAYFRNRAPLDDSGMPKDRFSAEMPDATLATLKIQPSEPRDSAVYFCASGSGQGGTDTQYFGPGTRLTVL.

The rearrangement uses TRBV6-5 and TRBJ2-7; unclear D gene. V was cut by 0 bases and J by 3 bases, with 12 bases left in between. The CDR3 is 15 residues long. Looked up from germline, CDR1 is MNHEY and CDR2 is SVGAGI. The DNA of the CDR3 is TGTGCCAGCAGTTACTCGATGGCTGAGTTCTACGAGCAGTACTTC. The encoded protein is CASSYSMAEFYEQYF.

The sample holds a few counts of this clonotype. V gene TRBV5-6 combines with J gene TRBJ1-2; D gene unclear. Germline CDR1 and CDR2: SGHDT and YYEEEE. This CDR3 is 11 amino acids long. V lost 3 bases, J lost 7 bases, and 7 bases lay in between. Written as DNA, the CDR3 is TGTGCCAGCAGCTCCTTCGGTGGCTACACCTTC. Amino acids: CASSSFGGYTF.

This clonotype was seen more than once but under ten times. The chain is built from TRBV20-1 and TRBJ2-1; D remains unclear. The CDR3 consists of 11 residues. V was cut by 0 bases and J by 16 bases, with 13 bases left in between. Germline V gene lookup returns CDR1 DFQATT and CDR2 SNEGSKA (reference sequence). The CDR3 is CSAREGGPLFF. DNA of the CDR3: TGCAGTGCTAGAGAGGGTGGGCCCCTTTTCTTC.

The V call is TRBV10-3, the J call TRBJ1-1; D unresolved. V was clipped by 5 bases and J by 0 bases, with 19 bases between them. Germline lookup yields CDR1 ENHRY and CDR2 SYGVKD. This CDR3 is built from 17 residues. CDR3 DNA: TGTGCCATCAGTCCCCGTCGCCGATTATTCATGAACACTGAAGCTTTCTTT. Protein: CAISPRRRLFMNTEAFF.

Only a few counts were recorded for this clonotype. This chain links TRBV10-3 with TRBJ2-2, with 7 bases lining up with TRBD2. The V gene's germline CDR1 is ENHRY and CDR2 SYGVKD. Trimming at V came to 6 bases and at J to 1 base, leaving 2 bases not matched to a gene. The CDR3 consists of 14 residues. CDR3 nucleotide sequence: TGTGCCATCAGGCTAGCGGAGAACACCGGGGAGCTGTTTTTT. Translation gives CAIRLAENTGELFF.

This clonotype turned up a few times. The chain combines TRBV12-3 or TRBV12-4 with TRBJ1-6; D is possibly TRBD1 (5 bases). V was trimmed by 8 bases and J by 8 bases, leaving 10 bases between them. The CDR3 spans 12 residues. In DNA, the CDR3 is TGTGCCAGCGCCCCGGGGGATTCACCCCTCCACTTT. The encoded protein is CASAPGDSPLHF.

This clonotype was detected many times. The chain carries TRBV12-3 or TRBV12-4 and TRBJ2-2, with unresolved D. This CDR3 comprises 14 residues. Trimming took off 2 bases at V and 2 bases at J, with 6 bases between the two ends. This chain's CDR3 is CASSLMFNTGELFF. The CDR3 DNA sequence: TGTGCCAGCAGTTTAATGTTCAACACCGGGGAGCTGTTTTTT.

The chain employs TRBV5-1 and TRBJ2-1, with a possible D match to TRBD2 (7 bases). Trimming cost V 0 bases and J 3 bases, with 16 bases left between them. This CDR3 is built from 17 residues. Germline V gene lookup returns CDR1 SGHRS and CDR2 YFSETQ. CDR3: CASSLARGGAGYNEQFF. As DNA, the CDR3 is TGCGCCAGCAGCTTGGCCCGAGGGGGGGCAGGCTACAATGAGCAGTTCTTC.

V and J are TRBV7-2 and TRBJ2-7, with D uncertain. Germline V gives CDR1 SGHTA, CDR2 FQGNSA. The CDR3 has 15 amino acids. Trimming left V 3 bases short and J 1 base short, with 13 bases between. The CDR3 protein is CASSFNRVSSYEQYF. DNA for the CDR3: TGTGCCAGCAGCTTCAACCGCGTCTCTTCCTACGAGCAGTACTTC.

This clonotype appeared a few times. This chain joins TRBV18 and TRBJ2-5, with 12 bases that match TRBD2. Looked up from germline, CDR1 is KGHSH and CDR2 is LQKENI. This CDR3 has 14 amino acids. V was pared by 8 bases and J by 1 base, with 2 bases of the junction left unmatched. As DNA, the CDR3 is TGTGCCAGCACGACTAGCGGGGGCCAAGAGACCCAGTACTTC. It codes for CASTTSGGQETQYF. Filled out from reference TRBV18 and TRBJ2-5, the complete variable domain reads NAGVMQNPRHLVRRRGQEARLRCSPMKGHSHVYWYRQLPEEGLKFMVYLQKENIIDESGMPKERFSAEFPKEGPSILRIQQVVRGDSAAYFCASTTSGGQETQYFGPGTRLLVL.

This clonotype was found many times. The chain recombines TRBV6-1 with TRBJ1-2; D is unresolved. The CDR3 runs 15 residues. Germline lookup yields CDR1 MNHNS and CDR2 SASEGT. V was trimmed by 5 bases and J by 2 bases, leaving 15 bases between them. In DNA form, the CDR3 reads TGTGCCAGCAGTCCCAATAAGAACCCGAACTATGGCTACACCTTC. This codes for CASSPNKNPNYGYTF.

This clonotype was seen a handful of times. This chain connects TRBV4-3 to TRBJ2-2; the D is unclear. The CDR3 length is 14 residues. Trimming shortened V by 0 bases and J by 4 bases, and 6 bases separated the two germline ends. Looked up from germline, CDR1 is LGHNA and CDR2 is YSLEER. CDR3 sequence (DNA): TGCGCCAGCAGCCAAGAATGGGTCACCGGGGAGCTGTTTTTT. Amino acids: CASSQEWVTGELFF.

The chain has TRBV6-1 and TRBJ2-7; TRBD1 matches at 10 bases. V was pared by 5 bases and J by 0 bases, with 4 bases of the junction left unmatched. The CDR3 sequence is 15 residues long. Germline assignment: CDR1 MNHNS and CDR2 SASEGT. The CDR3 reads CASSRQGAASYEQYF. CDR3 DNA: TGTGCCAGCAGTCGACAGGGGGCCGCCTCCTACGAGCAGTACTTC.

This clonotype was counted only a few times. This sequence joins TRBV20-1 and TRBJ1-1; D not certain. Germline CDR1 is DFQATT and CDR2 is SNEGSKA (reference sequence). V gave up 6 bases and J gave up 3 bases, with 14 bases separating them. The CDR3 is made up of 13 amino acids. The CDR3 nucleotides are TGCAGTGCCCGGTGGGGAATCCACACTGAAGCTTTCTTT. Translated: CSARWGIHTEAFF.

This clonotype has only a few counts. The chain is built from TRBV19 and TRBJ2-1, with no clear D. Germline V gene sequence: CDR1 LNHDA, CDR2 SQIVND (reference sequence). There are 14 residues in the CDR3. Trimming took off 2 bases at V and 2 bases at J, with 7 bases between the two ends. CDR3 loop: CASSITNTYNEQFF. The CDR3 DNA reads TGTGCCAGTAGTATAACTAACACCTACAATGAGCAGTTCTTC.

This chain joins TRBV27 and TRBJ1-5; D is unresolved. The CDR3 extends over 13 amino acids. Trimming stripped 1 base from V and 1 base from J, with 2 bases between. The germline V gene encodes CDR1 MNHEY and CDR2 SMNVEV (reference sequence). CDR3 DNA: TGTGCCAGCAGTTTATGGAGCAATCAGCCCCAGCATTTT. This encodes CASSLWSNQPQHF.

This clonotype has at least ten counts. The chain links TRBV29-1 to TRBJ2-1; D assignment may be TRBD1 or TRBD2 (6 bases each). This CDR3 region has 14 residues. Trimming stripped 7 bases from V and 5 bases from J, with 18 bases between. Germline lookup yields CDR1 SQVTM and CDR2 ANQGSEA. The CDR3 is CSGRGTSGDNEQFF. DNA of the CDR3: TGCAGCGGGAGGGGGACCAGCGGTGACAATGAGCAGTTCTTC.

The chain is built from TRBV5-1 and TRBJ2-7, with 8 nucleotides matching TRBD1. Trimming cost V 3 bases and J 0 bases; bases outside gene matches: 8. CDR3 size: 16 residues. Germline loops: CDR1 SGHRS, CDR2 YFSETQ. The CDR3 nucleotides are TGCGCCAGCAGCTGGACACAGGGGGTACGCTCCTACGAGCAGTACTTC. Its protein is CASSWTQGVRSYEQYF.

This clonotype has just a few counts. V gene TRBV7-9 combines with J gene TRBJ2-3; 7 bases fit TRBD2. V was clipped by 4 bases and J by 2 bases; unmatched bases: 6. The germline CDR1 and CDR2 sequences are SEHNR and FQNEAQ (reference sequence). The CDR3 covers 15 residues. The CDR3 reads CASSSQAGYTDTQYF. For the CDR3, the DNA is TGTGCCAGCAGCTCACAAGCGGGGTACACAGATACGCAGTATTTT.

V usage is TRBV11-2 and J usage is TRBJ2-3, with D perhaps matching TRBD1 (5 bases). The CDR3 spans 12 residues. Trimming took 6 bases from V and 5 from J, leaving 9 bases between them. Germline assignment: CDR1 SGHAT and CDR2 FQNNGV. The CDR3 loop reads CASRTDRDTQYF. The CDR3 nucleotides read TGTGCCAGCAGAACAGACAGAGATACGCAGTATTTT. The full variable domain, with the rest looked up from reference TRBV11-2 and TRBJ2-3, is EAGVAQSPRYKIIEKRQSVAFWCNPISGHATLYWYQQILGQGPKLLIQFQNNGVVDDSQLPKDRFSAERLKGVDSTLKIQPAKLEDSAVYLCASRTDRDTQYFGPGTRLTVL.

The table lists this clonotype with a few counts. The chain carries TRBV11-2 and TRBJ2-7; no reliable D call. Germline V CDR1 and CDR2: SGHAT, FQNNGV. The CDR3 length is 14 residues. V was pared by 2 bases and J by 6 bases, with 14 bases between. Here the CDR3 reads CASSLSVRTSEQYF. CDR3 nucleotides: TGTGCCAGCAGCTTATCGGTCAGAACTTCCGAGCAGTACTTC.

The gene calls are TRBV27 and TRBJ2-7; D possibly corresponds to TRBD1 (6 bases). Germline assignment: CDR1 MNHEY and CDR2 SMNVEV (reference sequence). This CDR3 is built from 15 residues. V was shortened by 1 base and J by 7 bases, with 17 bases between the two germline ends. In nucleotides, the CDR3 is TGTGCCAGCAGTTTATATGGGGGCCACCCCTCAGAGCAGTACTTC. As protein: CASSLYGGHPSEQYF.

This clonotype has more than one count but fewer than ten. This chain joins TRBV11-2 and TRBJ2-7, with 7 bases aligning to TRBD1. Trimming at V came to 6 bases and at J to 1 base, leaving 6 bases not matched to a gene. Germline assignment: CDR1 SGHAT and CDR2 FQNNGV. CDR3 length: 14 residues. The CDR3 coding sequence is TGTGCCAGCAGTCTGGACAGGAATTCCTACGAGCAGTACTTC. This codes for CASSLDRNSYEQYF.

This clonotype was recorded once. CDR3 sequence: CASKTTGTGANGELFF. CDR3 nucleotides: TGTGCCAGCAAAACGACCGGGACAGGGGCCAACGGGGAGCTGTTTTTT. V gene TRBV12-3 or TRBV12-4 combines with J gene TRBJ2-2; TRBD1 matches 10 bases. The ends lost 7 bases at V and 7 bases at J; junction bases unmatched: 12. This CDR3 comprises 16 residues.

The CDR3 region is CASSLIGDGGETQYF. Written as DNA, the CDR3 is TGTGCCAGCAGCTTGATCGGAGACGGAGGAGAGACCCAGTACTTC. This chain joins TRBV5-4 and TRBJ2-5; tentatively, D is TRBD2 (5 bases). The CDR3 is 15 residues long. The germline V and J ends were trimmed by 1 base and 4 bases, with 14 bases remaining between them. In germline, CDR1 is SGHNT, CDR2 YYREEE (reference sequence).

This clonotype was recorded a few times. The chain recombines TRBV12-3 or TRBV12-4 with TRBJ1-5, with a weak D call TRBD1 (6 bases). V was trimmed by 3 bases and J by 9 bases, leaving 15 bases between them. The length of the CDR3 is 14 residues. CDR3 nucleotide sequence: TGTGCCAGCAGTTTTTTACAGGGAGGGGGGCCCCAGCATTTT. Amino acid sequence: CASSFLQGGGPQHF.